The 9 T cell receptor beta chains in this list originate from one sample, sequenced in a study of blood T cells in healthy people across ages. Next came a second PCR, run for about 6 to 11 cycles, which used a sample-barcoded 5' primer along with a J-beta primer mix. TCRdb processed the 5' RACE reads anew with MiXCR; each CDR3 protein has one entry. The sample lists about 770,000 distinct CDR3 sequences, approximately 44% occurring once. The source material was blood. These TCRs come from a man aged 55 to 70 in good health.

In its sample, this clonotype was seen a few times. The V call is TRBV4-3, the J call TRBJ2-3, with 8 bases matching TRBD1. The junction had 7 bases not matched to a gene; V was cut back by 1 base and J by 7 bases. This CDR3 spans 15 amino acids. Looked up from germline, CDR1 is LGHNA and CDR2 is YSLEER. In DNA form, the CDR3 reads TGCGCCAGCAGCCAAGCCCGACAGGGGCCCTATACGCAGTATTTT. This gives the protein CASSQARQGPYTQYF.

This clonotype occurred a few times. The chain joins TRBV20-1 to TRBJ2-7; possible D gene TRBD1, 5 bases. This CDR3 has 14 residues. The germline gives CDR1 DFQATT, CDR2 SNEGSKA (reference sequence). Trimming cost V 6 bases and J 3 bases, with 18 bases left between them. CDR3 amino acids: CSAQRQGVSYEQYF. CDR3 in DNA: TGCAGTGCCCAGCGTCAGGGTGTAAGCTACGAGCAGTACTTC.

The chain is built from TRBV2 and TRBJ1-6, with 7 bases identical to TRBD1. The CDR3 loop spans 14 amino acids. V lost 5 bases and J lost 6; bases outside the gene matches: 4. The V gene's germline CDR1 is SNHLY and CDR2 FYNNEI. The CDR3 region is CASSQQGTNSPLHF. In DNA, the CDR3 is TGTGCCAGCAGTCAACAGGGGACTAATTCACCCCTCCACTTT.

This clonotype was found a few times. The chain couples TRBV25-1 to TRBJ1-6; 9 bases agree with TRBD1. Trimming took 3 bases from V and 7 from J; bases not matched to a gene: 10. Germline loops: CDR1 MGHDK, CDR2 SYGVNS. This CDR3 is 17 amino acids long. The CDR3 nucleotides are TGTGCCAGCAGTGACCTTAGGACAGGGGTTTCGAATTCACCCCTCCACTTT. Its translation: CASSDLRTGVSNSPLHF.

The rearrangement uses TRBV5-1 and TRBJ2-5, with 7 bases identical to TRBD1. The J call may be wrong; the DNA end is better matched by TRBJ2-7. The CDR3 has 13 residues. Germline CDR1 reads SGHRS; CDR2 reads YFSETQ. The CDR3 DNA reads as TGCGCCAGCAGCGATCGACAGGGATACGAGCAGTACTTC. Amino acids: CASSDRQGYEQYF.

This clonotype was counted a few times. This sequence joins TRBV6-6 and TRBJ1-1; perhaps TRBD1 as D (6 bases). The CDR3 covers 15 residues. V lost 3 bases and J lost 1, with 12 bases in between. Germline V gene data show CDR1 as MNHNY and CDR2 as SVGAGI (reference sequence). The CDR3 DNA reads as TGTGCCAGCAGTTATTCGGGGGCTGGGAACACTGAAGCTTTCTTT. Its protein product is CASSYSGAGNTEAFF.

The V and J genes are TRBV5-8 and TRBJ2-4; 7 nucleotides agree with TRBD1. The end of the DNA fits TRBJ2-7 better, so the J call may be wrong. From germline, CDR1 is SGHTS and CDR2 YDEGEE. The CDR3 spans 13 residues. The CDR3 is CASSIRQGDEQYF. The CDR3 coding sequence is TGTGCCAGCAGCATCCGACAGGGCGACGAGCAGTACTTC.

Ten or more counts support this clonotype. This CDR3 is CSVVGGRDYGYTF. CDR3 nucleotide sequence: TGCAGCGTTGTAGGAGGCAGGGACTATGGCTACACCTTC. The gene calls are TRBV29-1 and TRBJ1-2; D is perhaps TRBD1 (5 bases). CDR1 SQVTM and CDR2 ANQGSEA come from the germline V gene. This CDR3 spans 13 amino acids. Trimming left V 4 bases short and J 3 bases short, with 12 bases between.

The rearrangement links TRBV2 to TRBJ1-1; no clear D. V shed 8 bases and J shed 0 bases, with 13 bases lying between them. This CDR3 comprises 14 residues. Per the germline V gene, CDR1 is SNHLY and CDR2 is FYNNEI. CDR3 nucleotides: TGTGCCAGCTGGCGTGGATCTATGAACACTGAAGCTTTCTTT. Translating it yields CASWRGSMNTEAFF.